One sample yielded the 8 T cell receptor beta chains listed below, sequenced in a study of tissue T cells after allogeneic stem cell transplantation (dated by TCRdb to between 2022 and 2023). The protocol used for the library was the immunoSEQ multiplex PCR assay. The immuneACCESS repertoire file appears here via TCRdb, limited to in-frame rearrangements. These files lack a portion of the clones; in checked studies, under half of the deficit traces to unresolved V genes, and the cause of the others is not known. This sample gives roughly 7,300 clones in total; about 47% of them show up just once. Around 5.4% of the sample lies in the top ten. Explained via the paper, the time point label denotes: mouse harvest day 7 after allogeneic transplant. Each mouse graft consisted of 10^7 T-cell-depleted bone marrow cells plus 10^6 splenic CD5+ T cells and was given by tail vein injection. Sequenced sample: gut tissue. The receptor source for this set is a female BALB/c mouse given C57BL/6 T cells with graft-versus-host disease after an allogeneic hematopoietic cell transplant.

As concerns this clone: The genes and germline here are from mouse. The read falls 1 residue short of the CDR3 end, and the missing part is taken from the germline J gene. The V gene is TRBV3, the J gene TRBJ1-1; D is unresolved. The V gene's germline CDR1 is SNHLY and CDR2 FYNGKV (reference sequence). This CDR3 spans 14 amino acids. V shed 2 bases and J shed 0 bases, with 7 bases lying between them. The CDR3 loop reads CASSLRHTNTEVFF. CDR3 bases read: TGTGCCAGCAGCTTAAGACACACAAACACAGAAGTCTTC.

As regards this clone: Genes and germline are mouse. The read ends 1 residue before the CDR3 terminus; that terminus is restored from the germline J gene. V is TRBV12-2 and J is TRBJ2-3; TRBD2 matches 9 bases. The J segment lost 3 bases and the V segment lost 0 bases, leaving 3 bases of the junction unmatched. This CDR3 comprises 15 residues. The germline CDR1 and CDR2 sequences are SGHLS and HYDKME. The CDR3 bases that were read are TGTGCCAGCTCTCTCGATCTGGGGGGGGCAGAAACGCTGTAT. Amino acid sequence: CASSLDLGGAETLY. The full CDR3 protein reads CASSLDLGGAETLYF. Full variable domain (rest looked up from reference TRBV12-2 and TRBJ2-3): NSGVVQSPRYIIKGKGERSILKCIPISGHLSVAWYQQTQGQELKFFIQHYDKMERDKGNLPSRFSVQQFDDYHSEMNMSALELEDSAVYFCASSLDLGGAETLYFGSGTRLTVL.

This clone was counted a single time. Gene names follow the mouse nomenclature. The read finishes 1 residue shy of the CDR3 end, and the germline J gene is used to complete it. The rearrangement joins TRBV2 to TRBJ1-1, with a possible D match to TRBD1 (5 bases). V dropped 0 bases and J dropped 1 base, with 6 bases sitting between them. CDR1 is LGHNA and CDR2 is YSYQKL in the germline V gene. The CDR3 totals 14 residues. Partial CDR3 DNA: TGTGCCAGCAGCCAAGAAGGGGTAAACACAGAAGTCTTC. Translated, it gives CASSQEGVNTEVF. The entire CDR3 protein is CASSQEGVNTEVFF.

On this clone itself: Gene labels here are mouse ones. Sequencing ends 1 residue short of the CDR3 end; the germline J gene provides the rest. The chain recombines TRBV26 with TRBJ2-5; D may be TRBD2 (7 bases). The V gene lost 4 bases and the J gene lost 0 bases, with 11 bases spanning the gap. CDR1 is KGHPV, CDR2 FQNQEV, per germline (reference sequence). The CDR3 sequence is 15 residues long. The DNA read from the CDR3 is TGTGCCAGCAGTCCCCGGGGGGCCAACCAAGACACCCAGTAC. Translating gives CASSPRGANQDTQY. In full, the CDR3 reads CASSPRGANQDTQYF.

With regard to this clone: Gene names and germline refer to mouse. The sequenced CDR3 bases are TGTGCCAGCAGTCTGGGGGGAGGATACTATGCTGAGCAGTTC. This translates into CASSLGGGYYAEQF. The CDR3 as a whole reads CASSLGGGYYAEQFF. J is TRBJ2-1 and V is TRBV26, with D perhaps TRBD1 or TRBD2 (5 bases each). From the germline J gene comes the end of the CDR3, since the read stops 1 residue before it. There are 15 residues in the CDR3. The germline V gene has CDR1 KGHPV and CDR2 FQNQEV (reference sequence). Trimming shortened V by 2 bases and J by 2 bases, and 10 bases separated the two germline ends.

Concerning this clone: Gene names and germline refer to mouse. Read sequence stops 1 residue before the CDR3 end, and the germline J gene provides the missing end. This rearrangement joins TRBV26 to TRBJ1-3, with a tentative D call TRBD1 (5 bases). Trimming took 6 bases from V and 1 from J, leaving 10 bases between them. This CDR3 is built from 14 residues. Germline V gene sequence: CDR1 KGHPV, CDR2 FQNQEV (reference sequence). CDR3 sequence: CASSSQGSGNTLYF. CDR3 DNA (partial): TGTGCCAGCAGCTCCCAGGGATCTGGAAATACGCTCTAT. Full variable domain (remainder filled in from reference TRBV26 and TRBJ1-3): NSKVIQTPRYLVKGQGQKAKMRCIPEKGHPVVFWYQQNKNNEFKFLINFQNQEVLQQIDMTEKRFSAECPSNSPCSLEIQSSEAGDSALYLCASSSQGSGNTLYFGEGSRLIVV.

A remark on this clone: Germline and genes here are mouse. The missing CDR3 end, 1 residue past where the read stops, is filled in from the germline J gene. The J gene is TRBJ1-1, the V gene TRBV13-1; a weak D match, TRBD1 (5 bases). The germline V gene encodes CDR1 NSHNY and CDR2 SYGAGN. Trimming pared 0 bases from V and 10 bases from J, leaving 10 bases between. There are 12 residues in the CDR3. CDR3 sequence: CASSDAGPRVFF. The sequenced part of the CDR3 DNA is TGTGCCAGCAGTGATGCGGGGCCCAGAGTCTTC.

In the case of this clone: Gene labels here are mouse ones. The read ends 1 residue shy of where the CDR3 ends; the end is completed using the germline J gene. The chain has TRBV3 and TRBJ2-5; 10 bases are a match to TRBD2. CDR1 SNHLY and CDR2 FYNGKV come from the germline V gene (reference sequence). The V segment lost 5 bases and the J segment 5 bases; nucleotides outside the gene matches: 4. CDR3 size: 14 residues. The CDR3: CASSLWGGGDTQYF. The CDR3 DNA, read in part, is TGTGCCAGCAGCCTCTGGGGGGGCGGAGACACCCAGTAC.